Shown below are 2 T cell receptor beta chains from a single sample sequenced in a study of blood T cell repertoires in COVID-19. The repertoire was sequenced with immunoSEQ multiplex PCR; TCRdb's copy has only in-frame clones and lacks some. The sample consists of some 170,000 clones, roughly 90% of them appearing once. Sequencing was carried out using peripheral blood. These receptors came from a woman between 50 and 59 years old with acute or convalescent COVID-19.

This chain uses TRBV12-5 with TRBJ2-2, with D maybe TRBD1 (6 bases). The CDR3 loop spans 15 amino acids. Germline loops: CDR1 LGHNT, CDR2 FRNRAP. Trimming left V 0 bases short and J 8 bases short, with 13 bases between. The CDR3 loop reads CASGLVRQASGELFF. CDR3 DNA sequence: TGTGCTAGTGGTTTGGTGCGACAGGCCTCTGGGGAGCTGTTTTTT. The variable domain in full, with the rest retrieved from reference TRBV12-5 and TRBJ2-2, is DARVTQTPRHKVTEMGQEVTMRCQPILGHNTVFWYRQTMMQGLELLAYFRNRAPLDDSGMPKDRFSAEMPDATLATLKIQPSEPRDSAVYFCASGLVRQASGELFFGEGSRLTVL.

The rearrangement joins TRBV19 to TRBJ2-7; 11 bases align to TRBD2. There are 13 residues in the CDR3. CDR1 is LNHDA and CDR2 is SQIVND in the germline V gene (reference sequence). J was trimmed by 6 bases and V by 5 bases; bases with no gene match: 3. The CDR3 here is CASSSTSGIEQYF. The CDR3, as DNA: TGTGCCAGTAGTTCGACTAGCGGGATCGAGCAGTACTTC.